Each of the 14 T cell receptor beta chains below was sequenced from the same sample in a study of T cell responses to AZD1222 COVID-19 vaccine. TCRdb keeps only in-frame clones here, not all; method: immunoSEQ multiplex PCR. The sample shows about 55,000 clones, around 90% of them seen only once. The material sequenced was peripheral blood, taken on day 0 of AZD1222 vaccination. Receptors were obtained from an adult in good health.

Only one count was recorded for this clone. CDR3 sequence (DNA): TGTGCCAGCAGCGACAGCTTCAATCAGCCCCAGCATTTT. Translating it yields CASSDSFNQPQHF. The chain carries TRBV7-9 and TRBJ1-5; D is possibly TRBD1 (5 bases). The CDR3 is 13 residues long. Germline CDR1 and CDR2: SEHNR and FQNEAQ (reference sequence). V dropped 5 bases and J dropped 3 bases, with 8 bases sitting between them.

The chain recombines TRBV29-1 with TRBJ1-2; perhaps TRBD1 as D (5 bases). CDR1 and CDR2 (germline): SQVTM, ANQGSEA. The V end lost 5 bases, the J end lost 6 bases, and 22 bases lay between the germline ends. The CDR3 extends over 15 amino acids. CDR3 amino acids: CSVQRNLRGKDGYTF. Here the CDR3 DNA reads TGCAGCGTTCAAAGGAACCTTCGGGGGAAGGATGGCTACACCTTC. Full variable domain (remainder filled in from reference TRBV29-1 and TRBJ1-2): SAVISQKPSRDICQRGTSLTIQCQVDSQVTMMFWYRQQPGQSLTLIATANQGSEATYESGFVIDKFPISRPNLTFSTLTVSNMSPEDSSIYLCSVQRNLRGKDGYTFGSGTRLTVV.

Comments on this clone: The same CDR3 also results from other DNA sequences found in this sample. The rearrangement links TRBV19 to TRBJ2-2; 7 bases are shared with TRBD1. CDR3 length: 14 residues. V shed 8 bases and J 0 bases; nucleotides not matched to a gene: 3. Germline V CDR1 and CDR2: LNHDA, SQIVND (reference sequence). The CDR3 DNA is TGTGCCAGTGTTGACAGGGCGAACACCGGGGAGCTGTTTTTT. This encodes CASVDRANTGELFF.

The genes are TRBV6-4 and TRBJ2-3; D tentatively fits TRBD1 or TRBD2 (7 bases each). The CDR3 runs to 14 residues. Germline V gene data show CDR1 as MRHNA and CDR2 as SNTAGT. The V gene lost 4 bases and the J gene lost 4 bases, with 12 bases spanning the gap. The CDR3 loop is CASSGQGGSDTQYF. Here the CDR3 DNA reads TGTGCCAGCAGTGGACAGGGAGGGTCAGATACGCAGTATTTT.

This chain uses TRBV10-3 with TRBJ2-6, with D perhaps TRBD1 or TRBD2 (5 bases each). V lost 5 bases and J 0 bases, leaving 14 bases between the germline ends. Germline V gives CDR1 ENHRY, CDR2 SYGVKD. This CDR3 comprises 17 residues. The CDR3: CAISTGTASSGANVLTF. The CDR3 DNA reads as TGTGCCATCAGTACCGGGACGGCGTCCTCTGGGGCCAACGTCCTGACTTTC.

V is TRBV11-2 and J is TRBJ2-5; tentative D call: TRBD2 (7 bases). V lost 5 bases to trimming and J lost 6 bases, with 25 bases between them. CDR1 and CDR2 (germline): SGHAT, FQNNGV. There are 17 residues in the CDR3. The CDR3 sequence is CASSRDYGGPRWKTQYF. CDR3 bases: TGTGCCAGCAGCAGGGACTACGGGGGCCCACGTTGGAAGACCCAGTACTTC. The whole variable domain, remainder taken from reference TRBV11-2 and TRBJ2-5, is EAGVAQSPRYKIIEKRQSVAFWCNPISGHATLYWYQQILGQGPKLLIQFQNNGVVDDSQLPKDRFSAERLKGVDSTLKIQPAKLEDSAVYLCASSRDYGGPRWKTQYFGPGTRLLVL.

CDR3 residues: CASSYSGGGNQPQHF. The CDR3 DNA is TGTGCCAGCAGTTACTCGGGGGGTGGCAATCAGCCCCAGCATTTT. This chain joins TRBV6-5 and TRBJ1-5, with D possibly TRBD1 on 5 matching bases. Between the trimmed V and J ends, which lost 0 bases and 2 bases, there was a span of 8 bases. Germline values: CDR1 MNHEY, CDR2 SVGAGI. CDR3 length equals 15 residues.

The chain employs TRBV11-2 and TRBJ2-5; no clear D gene. This CDR3 spans 14 amino acids. Trimming cost V 5 bases and J 5 bases, with 15 bases left between them. Germline CDR1 SGHAT, CDR2 FQNNGV. The CDR3 spells CASSPRSGGETQYF. CDR3 bases: TGTGCCAGCAGCCCTAGGTCTGGCGGCGAGACCCAGTACTTC.

This clone appeared once. This chain connects TRBV7-9 to TRBJ2-3; 12 bases line up with TRBD1. The V segment lost 5 bases and the J segment 1 base; nucleotides outside the gene matches: 10. This CDR3 is 18 amino acids long. The germline V gene encodes CDR1 SEHNR and CDR2 FQNEAQ (reference sequence). The CDR3 is CASSPAGTGGWGTDTQYF. The CDR3 region has the DNA TGTGCCAGCAGCCCTGCCGGGACAGGGGGCTGGGGCACAGATACGCAGTATTTT.

The V call is TRBV6-5, the J call TRBJ1-2; 9 bases are shared with TRBD1. The V and J ends lost 4 bases and 8 bases, in that order; junction bases with no gene match: 11. There are 15 residues in the CDR3. Looked up from germline, CDR1 is MNHEY and CDR2 is SVGAGI. The CDR3 reads CASSSYPGQGGGYTF. The CDR3 nucleotides read TGTGCCAGCAGTTCATACCCGGGACAGGGTGGAGGCTACACCTTC.

The chain has TRBV6-1 and TRBJ1-6; 7 nucleotides agree with TRBD1. V shed 2 bases and J 7 bases; nucleotides not matched to a gene: 11. The CDR3 loop spans 17 amino acids. Germline V gives CDR1 MNHNS, CDR2 SASEGT. The CDR3 nucleotides read TGTGCCAGCAGTGAAAGTAAACCGGGACAGAAGAATTCACCCCTCCACTTT. Amino acids: CASSESKPGQKNSPLHF.

The chain carries TRBV6-5 and TRBJ1-5; D perhaps matches TRBD1 (5 bases). V shed 7 bases and J shed 4 bases, with 11 bases lying between them. Germline V lookup: CDR1 MNHEY, CDR2 SVGAGI. The CDR3 has 13 amino acids. The CDR3: CASNSRANQPQHF. As DNA, the CDR3 is TGTGCCAGCAATTCCAGGGCGAATCAGCCCCAGCATTTT.

The CDR3 sequence: CAVGQGAFEQYF. In DNA form, the CDR3 reads TGTGCCGTCGGGCAGGGGGCGTTCGAGCAGTACTTC. This chain joins TRBV30 and TRBJ2-7; 8 bases are a match to TRBD1. This CDR3 contains 12 residues. Trimming at V came to 8 bases and at J to 6 bases, leaving 9 bases not matched to a gene. Germline lookup yields CDR1 GTSNPN and CDR2 SVGIG (reference sequence).

The chain employs TRBV2 and TRBJ2-7; possibly TRBD1 for D (5 bases). CDR1 SNHLY and CDR2 FYNNEI come from the germline V gene. There are 12 residues in the CDR3. Trimming stripped 3 bases from V and 4 bases from J, with 7 bases between. DNA for the CDR3: TGTGCCAGCAGTGAGCAGGGTTACGAGCAGTACTTC. Residues: CASSEQGYEQYF.